This T cell receptor beta chain was identified in a study of T cells after somatic rescue of genetic block. Sequenced by immunoSEQ multiplex PCR; TCRdb stores in-frame clones only, minus some. The table lists approximately 16,000 clones, roughly three quarters of them singletons. V shed 3 bases and J shed 6 bases, with 13 bases lying between them. The CDR3 sequence is 13 residues long. Germline assignment: CDR1 SGHRS and CDR2 YFSETQ. The sample comprised peripheral blood mononuclear cells (PBMCs). The TCR was taken from a man aged 18 to 29. The chain has TRBV5-1 and TRBJ2-7, with a possible D match to TRBD1 (5 bases). In DNA, the CDR3 is TGCGCCAGCAGCTCCGACAGTTTGTTCGAGCAGTACTTC. The encoded protein is CASSSDSLFEQYF. Together with reference TRBV5-1 and TRBJ2-7, the CDR3 gives the full variable domain: KAGVTQTPRYLIKTRGQQVTLSCSPISGHRSVSWYQQTPGQGLQFLFEYFSETQRNKGNFPGRFSGRQFSNSRSEMNVSTLELGDSALYLCASSSDSLFEQYFGPGTRLTVT.